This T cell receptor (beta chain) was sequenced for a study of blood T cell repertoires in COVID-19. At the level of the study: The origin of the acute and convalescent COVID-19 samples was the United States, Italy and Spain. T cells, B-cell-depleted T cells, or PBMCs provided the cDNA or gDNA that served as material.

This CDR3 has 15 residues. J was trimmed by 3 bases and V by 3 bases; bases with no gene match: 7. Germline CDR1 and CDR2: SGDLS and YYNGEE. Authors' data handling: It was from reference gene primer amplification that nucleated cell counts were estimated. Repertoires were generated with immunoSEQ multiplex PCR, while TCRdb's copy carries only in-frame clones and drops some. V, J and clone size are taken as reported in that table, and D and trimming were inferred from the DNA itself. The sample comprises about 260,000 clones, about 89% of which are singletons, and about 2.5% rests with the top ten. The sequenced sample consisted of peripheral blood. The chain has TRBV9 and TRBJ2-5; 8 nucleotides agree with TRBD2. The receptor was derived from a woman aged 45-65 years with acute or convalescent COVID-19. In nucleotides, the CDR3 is TGTGCCAGCAGCGACGTAACTAGCGGAAAAGAGACCCAGTACTTC. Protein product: CASSDVTSGKETQYF.